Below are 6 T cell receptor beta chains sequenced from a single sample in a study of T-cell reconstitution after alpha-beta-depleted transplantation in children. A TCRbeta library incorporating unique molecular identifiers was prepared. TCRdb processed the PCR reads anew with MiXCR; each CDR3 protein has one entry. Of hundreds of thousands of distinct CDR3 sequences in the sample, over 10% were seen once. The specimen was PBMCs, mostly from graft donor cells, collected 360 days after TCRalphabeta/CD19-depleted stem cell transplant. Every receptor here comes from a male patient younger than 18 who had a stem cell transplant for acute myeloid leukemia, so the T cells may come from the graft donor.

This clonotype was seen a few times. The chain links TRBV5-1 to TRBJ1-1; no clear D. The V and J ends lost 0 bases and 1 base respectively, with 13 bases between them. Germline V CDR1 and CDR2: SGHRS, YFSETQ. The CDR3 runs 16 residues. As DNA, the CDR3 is TGCGCCAGCAGCTTGGAACCAGTACCCGGGAACACTGAAGCTTTCTTT. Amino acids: CASSLEPVPGNTEAFF.

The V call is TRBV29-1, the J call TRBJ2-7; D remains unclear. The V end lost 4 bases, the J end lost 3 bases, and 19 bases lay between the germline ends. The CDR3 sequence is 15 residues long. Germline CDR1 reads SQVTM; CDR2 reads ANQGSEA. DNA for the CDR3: TGCAGCGTTGGGGGTGGCTTTCCTGGGTTCTACGAGCAGTACTTC. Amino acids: CSVGGGFPGFYEQYF.

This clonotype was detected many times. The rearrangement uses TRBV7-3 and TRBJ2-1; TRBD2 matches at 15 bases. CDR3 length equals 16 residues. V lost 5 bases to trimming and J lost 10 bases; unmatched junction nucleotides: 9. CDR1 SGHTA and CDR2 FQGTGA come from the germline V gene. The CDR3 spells CASSMGLAGGLGEQFF. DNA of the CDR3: TGTGCCAGCAGCATGGGACTAGCGGGAGGATTGGGAGAGCAGTTCTTC.

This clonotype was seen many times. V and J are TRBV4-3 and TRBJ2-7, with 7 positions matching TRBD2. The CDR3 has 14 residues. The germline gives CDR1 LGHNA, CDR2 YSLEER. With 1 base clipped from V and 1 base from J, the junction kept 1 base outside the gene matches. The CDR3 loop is CASSQGLASYEQYF. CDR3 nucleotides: TGCGCCAGCAGCCAAGGACTAGCTTCCTACGAGCAGTACTTC.

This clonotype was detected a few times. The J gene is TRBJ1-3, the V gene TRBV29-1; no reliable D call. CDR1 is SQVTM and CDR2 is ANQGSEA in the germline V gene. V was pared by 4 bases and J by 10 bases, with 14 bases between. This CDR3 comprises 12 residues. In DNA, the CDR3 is TGCAGCGTTGGTGAACACCGGGGTACCATATATTTT. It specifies CSVGEHRGTIYF. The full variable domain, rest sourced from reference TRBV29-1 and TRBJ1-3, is SAVISQKPSRDICQRGTSLTIQCQVDSQVTMMFWYRQQPGQSLTLIATANQGSEATYESGFVIDKFPISRPNLTFSTLTVSNMSPEDSSIYLCSVGEHRGTIYFGEGSWLTVV.

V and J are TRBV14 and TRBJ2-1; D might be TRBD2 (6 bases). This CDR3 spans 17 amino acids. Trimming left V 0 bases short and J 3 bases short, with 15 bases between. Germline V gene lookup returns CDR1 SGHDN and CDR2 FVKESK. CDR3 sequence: CASSQEFLASDYNEQFF. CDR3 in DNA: TGTGCCAGCAGCCAAGAGTTTTTGGCTAGCGACTACAATGAGCAGTTCTTC.